Each of the 27 T cell receptor beta chains below was sequenced from the same sample in a study of read filtering for tumor transcriptome and immune sequencing. From roughly 400 ng of RNA, a library with molecular barcoded alpha/delta and beta/gamma adaptors was made. From the reads, TCRdb called clonotypes with MiXCR, one entry per CDR3 protein. This table has 35,000 to 50,000 distinct CDR3 sequences, 15% to 20% appearing once. The source material was a population of CD138-negative cells sorted from bone marrow. These receptors were collected from a donor aged 40 or over with multiple myeloma.

The chain is built from TRBV6-2 or TRBV6-3 and TRBJ2-1; tentatively, D is TRBD2 (6 bases). The germline CDR1 and CDR2 sequences are MNHEY and SVGEGT. V was pared by 0 bases and J by 6 bases, with 15 bases between. The CDR3 consists of 16 residues. The CDR3 DNA reads TGTGCCAGCAGTTACTCGAATAAGGTGGGGGGCAATGAGCAGTTCTTC. Its translation: CASSYSNKVGGNEQFF.

The chain couples TRBV7-2 to TRBJ2-5; 11 positions match TRBD2. J lost 6 bases, V lost 6 bases, and 9 bases had no gene match. The CDR3 sequence is 15 residues long. Germline-derived CDR1 and CDR2 are SGHTA and FQGNSA. The CDR3 sequence: CASSPLAGVGQTQYF. In DNA, the CDR3 is TGTGCCAGCAGTCCACTAGCGGGAGTAGGACAGACCCAGTACTTC. Filled out from reference TRBV7-2 and TRBJ2-5, the complete variable domain reads GAGVSQSPSNKVTEKGKDVELRCDPISGHTALYWYRQSLGQGLEFLIYFQGNSAPDKSGLPSDRFSAERTGGSVSTLTIQRTQQEDSAVYLCASSPLAGVGQTQYFGPGTRLLVL.

This rearrangement joins TRBV29-1 to TRBJ2-5; D gene unclear. CDR1 and CDR2 (germline): SQVTM, ANQGSEA. This CDR3 comprises 13 residues. The V end was cut by 3 bases, the J end by 6 bases, with 14 bases between. CDR3 coding DNA: TGCAGCGTTGAGAAGAGTCAGAAAAAGACCCAGTACTTC. It is translated as CSVEKSQKKTQYF. The full variable domain, with the rest looked up from reference TRBV29-1 and TRBJ2-5, is SAVISQKPSRDICQRGTSLTIQCQVDSQVTMMFWYRQQPGQSLTLIATANQGSEATYESGFVIDKFPISRPNLTFSTLTVSNMSPEDSSIYLCSVEKSQKKTQYFGPGTRLLVL.

In its sample, this clonotype was seen many times. This sequence joins TRBV7-9 and TRBJ2-7; 8 bases align to TRBD1. The CDR3 contains 14 residues. J gave up 2 bases and V 5 bases, and 5 bases lay outside the gene matches. Germline V gene lookup returns CDR1 SEHNR and CDR2 FQNEAQ (reference sequence). CDR3 nucleotide sequence: TGTGCCAGCAGCGCACAGGGGGTCCCCTACGAGCAGTACTTC. It yields the protein CASSAQGVPYEQYF.

As concerns this clonotype: With only one base between it and a far larger clone, this is likely a read error. The gene calls are TRBV5-5 and TRBJ2-1, with 9 bases matching TRBD1. Germline CDR1 reads SGHKS; CDR2 reads YYEKEE (reference sequence). The CDR3 loop spans 16 amino acids. CDR3 nucleotide sequence: TGTGCCAGCAGCACCCTCACACAGGGGGCGAACAATGGGCAGTTCTTC. Amino acid sequence: CASSTLTQGANNGQFF.

On this clonotype: A much more abundant neighbour one base away suggests this may be a read error. This chain links TRBV29-1 with TRBJ1-1; 7 bases fit TRBD1. The germline CDR1 and CDR2 sequences are SQVTM and ANQGSEA. V was pared by 5 bases and J by 12 bases, with 6 bases of the junction left unmatched. The CDR3 sequence is 10 residues long. CDR3 in DNA: TGCAGCGTTAAACAGGGGACGACTTTCTTT. Its protein product is CSVKQGTTFF. Drawing the rest from reference TRBV29-1 and TRBJ1-1, the complete variable domain is SAVISQKPSRDICQRGTSLTIQCQVDSQVTMMFWYRQQPGQSLTLIATANQGSEATYESGFVIDKFPISRPNLTFSTLTVSNMSPEDSSIYLCSVKQGTTFFGQGTRLTVV.

Points on this clonotype: This clone may be a read error of a much larger clone one base away. V is TRBV29-1 and J is TRBJ2-3; D is ambiguous. The ends were cut back, 4 bases at V and 2 bases at J, with 7 bases in the middle. Germline V gene data show CDR1 as SQVTM and CDR2 as ANQGSEA. The CDR3 length is 12 residues. CDR3 sequence reads: CSVVRYTDTQYF. CDR3 DNA: TGCAGCGTTGTACGGTACACAGATACGCAGTATTTT.

This clonotype was picked up many times. This sequence joins TRBV20-1 and TRBJ2-7; 11 positions match TRBD2. V lost 6 bases to trimming and J lost 5 bases; unmatched junction nucleotides: 18. This CDR3 is built from 17 residues. Germline assignment: CDR1 DFQATT and CDR2 SNEGSKA (reference sequence). The CDR3 is CSALPGTSGTVPHEQYF. CDR3 coding DNA: TGCAGTGCCTTACCCGGGACTAGCGGAACCGTGCCCCACGAGCAGTACTTC.

This clonotype was detected a few times. The chain is built from TRBV11-1 and TRBJ2-2; D is unresolved. V was trimmed by 1 base and J by 3 bases, leaving 3 bases between them. The CDR3 totals 13 residues. Germline CDR1 SGHAT, CDR2 FQDESV (reference sequence). CDR3 bases: TGTGCCAGCAGCTTAGACTACACCGGGGAGCTGTTTTTT. The encoded protein is CASSLDYTGELFF.

In the case of this clonotype: It may be a read error: a sequence one base away is much more abundant. This sequence joins TRBV7-2 and TRBJ2-5; 7 bases map to TRBD1. V shed 5 bases and J 4 bases; nucleotides not matched to a gene: 7. The CDR3 covers 14 residues. Germline V CDR1 and CDR2: SGHTA, FQGNSA. CDR3 residues: CASSPGTEGETQYF. In DNA, the CDR3 is TGTGCCAGCAGCCCCGGGACAGAGGGAGAGACCCAGTACTTC.

This clonotype was picked up many times. This sequence joins TRBV5-4 and TRBJ2-1, with D perhaps assigned TRBD1 or TRBD2 (5 bases each). The germline CDR1 and CDR2 sequences are SGHNT and YYREEE (reference sequence). The V and J ends lost 0 bases and 6 bases respectively, with 13 bases between them. The CDR3 sequence is 15 residues long. The CDR3 sequence is CASSLESLGVNEQFF. CDR3 nucleotides: TGTGCCAGCAGCTTGGAATCCTTGGGGGTCAATGAGCAGTTCTTC.

This chain uses TRBV6-4 with TRBJ2-2; 8 nucleotides align to TRBD2. With V trimmed by 4 bases and J by 6 bases, 4 bases remained unmatched. CDR3 size: 14 residues. Germline-derived CDR1 and CDR2 are MRHNA and SNTAGT. Here the CDR3 DNA reads TGTGCCAGCAGTGTTAGCGGGACCTCCGGGGAGCTGTTTTTT. Translation: CASSVSGTSGELFF.

This clonotype was found many times. V gene TRBV6-2 or TRBV6-3 combines with J gene TRBJ1-5, with TRBD1 matching 7 bases. CDR1 and CDR2 from the germline V gene are MNHEY and SVGEGT. There are 13 residues in the CDR3. V shed 6 bases, J shed 7 bases, and the junction held 6 bases outside the gene matches. CDR3: CASSSQGKQPQHF. The CDR3 coding sequence is TGTGCCAGCAGCTCACAGGGGAAGCAGCCCCAGCATTTT.

This clonotype has a count of ten or more. The chain recombines TRBV19 with TRBJ1-5; the D is unclear. Per germline, CDR1 LNHDA and CDR2 SQIVND (reference sequence). CDR3 size: 16 residues. V gave up 2 bases and J gave up 5 bases, with 16 bases separating them. Written as DNA, the CDR3 is TGTGCCAGTAGTATACCTATGGGGAGGGCTTATCAGCCCCAGCATTTT. Its protein product is CASSIPMGRAYQPQHF.

This clonotype was seen ten or more times. The CDR3 is CASRAVSGANVLTF. The CDR3 bases are TGTGCCAGCAGAGCTGTCTCTGGGGCCAACGTCCTGACTTTC. V gene TRBV6-5 combines with J gene TRBJ2-6; D not certain. The CDR3 spans 14 residues. The germline V gene has CDR1 MNHEY and CDR2 SVGAGI. V shed 6 bases and J shed 0 bases, with 6 bases lying between them.

Concerning this clonotype: One base away lies a much larger clone, so this may be a sequencing read error. This chain links TRBV12-3 or TRBV12-4 with TRBJ1-5; D uncertain. The CDR3 extends over 14 amino acids. Trimming stripped 0 bases from V and 5 bases from J, with 8 bases between. The CDR3 loop reads CASSLALLDQPQHF. The DNA of the CDR3 is TGTGCCAGCAGTTTAGCGCTTCTAGATCAGCCCCAGCATTTT.

Points on this clonotype: With a much larger clone just one base away, this may be a read error. V usage is TRBV12-3 or TRBV12-4 and J usage is TRBJ1-5; D gene ambiguous. CDR3 size: 12 residues. The CDR3 nucleotides are TGTGCCAGCAGTTTAGCGGGTCAGCCCCCGCATTTT. It yields the protein CASSLAGQPPHF.

This clonotype was recorded many times. The genes are TRBV12-3 or TRBV12-4 and TRBJ2-7, with D unresolved. The CDR3 has 11 amino acids. Trimming shortened V by 6 bases and J by 3 bases, and 6 bases separated the two germline ends. The CDR3 DNA is TGTGCCAGCAGCCTACTCTACGAGCAGTACTTC. This codes for CASSLLYEQYF.

In this sample, this clonotype is medium-sized. The gene calls are TRBV12-3 or TRBV12-4 and TRBJ2-1; TRBD2 matches 12 bases. V shed 8 bases, J shed 9 bases, and the junction held 14 bases outside the gene matches. The CDR3 extends over 16 amino acids. As DNA, the CDR3 is TGTGCCAGCGGAGGACTAACTAGCGGGAGGTTTGGTGAGCAGTTCTTC. Amino acids: CASGGLTSGRFGEQFF.

This clonotype showed up many times. Its ends do not fully match the called genes, so a read error is possible. This chain joins TRBV7-2 and TRBJ2-5; D gene uncertain. Germline V lookup: CDR1 SGHTA, CDR2 FQGNSA. CDR3 length equals 11 residues. CDR3 loop: CASSSLEAQYF. The CDR3 nucleotides read TGCGCCAGCAGCTCGTTAGAGGCCCAGTACTTC.

This clonotype has ten or more counts. Written as DNA, the CDR3 is TGTGCCAGCAGCGAGGGGGGGGGTTCTGAAGCTTTCTTT. Its protein is CASSEGGGSEAFF. The gene calls are TRBV9 and TRBJ1-1, with a tentative D call TRBD1 (6 bases). The CDR3 has 13 amino acids. Germline V gene sequence: CDR1 SGDLS, CDR2 YYNGEE. Trimming left V 3 bases short and J 6 bases short, with 12 bases between.

This clonotype was detected many times. The rearrangement links TRBV30 to TRBJ2-1; perhaps TRBD2 as D (6 bases). Germline V CDR1 and CDR2: GTSNPN, SVGIG (reference sequence). This CDR3 region has 14 residues. Trimming took off 2 bases at V and 2 bases at J, with 10 bases between the two ends. CDR3 DNA: TGTGCCTGGAGTTGGGAGGTCGCCTACAATGAGCAGTTCTTC. Translation gives CAWSWEVAYNEQFF.

This clonotype was seen repeatedly, ten times or more. The chain couples TRBV28 to TRBJ2-7, with 9 bases matching TRBD1. The junction had 6 bases not matched to a gene; V was cut back by 6 bases and J by 0 bases. The CDR3 has 15 amino acids. Germline loops: CDR1 MDHEN, CDR2 SYDVKM. CDR3 in amino acids: CASSLPGQGSYEQYF. For the CDR3, the DNA is TGTGCCAGCAGCCTCCCGGGACAGGGCTCCTACGAGCAGTACTTC.

About this clonotype itself: A far larger clone differs by one base, so this is likely a read error. The CDR3 sequence: CAGGFSGRAGEQFF. DNA of the CDR3: TGTGCCGGCGGATTTAGCGGGAGGGCCGGTGAGCAGTTCTTC. The chain has TRBV6-5 and TRBJ2-1; 11 bases agree with TRBD2. Per the germline V gene, CDR1 is MNHEY and CDR2 is SVGAGI. The CDR3 has 14 amino acids. The J segment lost 9 bases and the V segment lost 11 bases, leaving 12 bases of the junction unmatched.

This clonotype was detected many times. The chain is built from TRBV27 and TRBJ2-6; D ambiguous. CDR1 and CDR2 (germline): MNHEY, SMNVEV (reference sequence). The CDR3 covers 17 residues. The V end lost 1 base, the J end lost 0 bases, and 10 bases lay between the germline ends. CDR3 sequence reads: CASSLFTYSSGANVLTF. DNA of the CDR3: TGTGCCAGCAGTTTATTCACTTATAGCTCTGGGGCCAACGTCCTGACTTTC.

This clonotype was seen repeatedly, ten times or more. The V and J genes are TRBV2 and TRBJ2-1, with 12 bases identical to TRBD2. CDR1 SNHLY and CDR2 FYNNEI come from the germline V gene. The CDR3 sequence is 17 residues long. The junction had 5 bases not matched to a gene; V was cut back by 4 bases and J by 1 base. In DNA, the CDR3 is TGTGCCAGCAGTGCTGATCTAGCGGGAGGGTCCTACAATGAGCAGTTCTTC. Translating it yields CASSADLAGGSYNEQFF.

This clonotype occurred many times. CDR3 sequence: CASSLAGMNTEAFF. CDR3 in DNA: TGCGCCAGCAGCTTGGCGGGGATGAACACTGAAGCTTTCTTT. V and J are TRBV5-1 and TRBJ1-1; no reliable D call. This CDR3 comprises 14 residues. Germline V gene lookup returns CDR1 SGHRS and CDR2 YFSETQ. Trimming pared 0 bases from V and 0 bases from J, leaving 6 bases between.